This TCR beta chain was obtained from a study of cytomegalovirus exposure and HLA in healthy donors. The wider study: Earlier findings included roughly 120 million unique TCR beta sequences obtained from 150 million to 200 million T cells.

Use of 60 Vbeta and 13 Jbeta primers characterized the PCR. Data came from immunoSEQ multiplex PCR; TCRdb stores just in-frame clones and leaves some out. Of almost 95,000 clones in the sample, 50% to 75% were seen once. CDR3 length: 15 residues. The germline V gene has CDR1 SGHTA and CDR2 FQGTGA. Trimming took off 8 bases at V and 1 base at J, with 15 bases between the two ends. Though nominally healthy at sampling, donors likely had unrecorded immune exposures. In regard to this clone: Other DNA variants within this sample encode the same CDR3.

The chain uses TRBV7-3 and TRBJ2-1; D remains unclear. The sequence came from a man younger than 40 in good health and CMV-seronegative. Sequencing was performed on PBMCs. In nucleotides, the CDR3 is TGTGCCAGCTCCCTCCCTCGCGATTCCTACAATGAGCAGTTCTTC. Its protein product is CASSLPRDSYNEQFF.